Detailed here is one T cell receptor (beta chain). What it binds is not known. The sample carries other DNA sequences with the same CDR3. The sample is drawn from a study of Ad26.COV2.S vaccination and SARS-CoV-2 variants. Study outcomes and limitations: Reports say spike-specific CD8+ and CD4+ T cell responses covered substantial breadth after vaccination. Vaccine and placebo recipients had similar non-spike TCR breadth.

The CDR3 spans 12 residues. CDR1 and CDR2 (germline): LNHDA, SQIVND (reference sequence). V gave up 3 bases and J gave up 4 bases, with 4 bases separating them. Treatment meaning: some 20 received Ad26.COV2.S at low or high dose, single or two shots; 5 received placebo; per-sample allocation not given. Following the first vaccine or placebo injection, samples were taken on day 63. This adult donor, from Boston, was 18-55 years old. Assay: immunoSEQ multiplex PCR; the TCRdb copy retains only in-frame clones and omits some. The sample includes around 300,000 clones, roughly 89% seen only once; the top ten take approximately 5%.

The receptor's source is a person between 18 and 60 years old who received the Ad26.COV2.S COVID-19 vaccine or a placebo. This specimen consisted of peripheral blood, obtained in a trial of Ad26.COV2.S vaccine versus placebo. The chain links TRBV19 to TRBJ1-5; D gene unclear. The CDR3 sequence is CASSIGNQPQHF. The DNA for the CDR3 is TGTGCCAGTAGTATCGGAAATCAGCCCCAGCATTTT.